This TCR beta chain was identified in a study of CD8 T cells in ankylosing spondylitis. TCRdb analysed the 5' RACE reads with MiXCR anew, one entry per CDR3 protein. The sample lists about 700,000 distinct CDR3 sequences; under 20% were seen once. For this clonotype: Antigen specificity is unknown.

Germline CDR1 is MNHEY and CDR2 is SMNVEV (reference sequence). J lost 4 bases, V lost 5 bases, and 8 bases had no gene match. The CDR3 length is 16 residues. Study-wide findings and caveats: About eight highly homologous variants made up a TCR beta motif that seemed to typify ankylosing spondylitis blood.

The clonotype was recovered from a male donor with ankylosing spondylitis. Source material: blood, either unsorted or a sorted T cell fraction (not recorded which). The rearrangement links TRBV27 to TRBJ2-1; 10 bases match TRBD2. The CDR3 spells CASSPKAGGPYNEQFF. CDR3 in DNA: TGTGCCAGCAGTCCGAAAGCGGGAGGGCCTTACAATGAGCAGTTCTTC.